The clone carrying this T cell receptor beta chain showed up just a few times. Its antigen remains unknown. The data belong to a study of response to subunit inactivated influenza vaccine. Study-level findings and limits: It was suggested by the authors that few new T cells are recruited by each seasonal influenza vaccination.

TCRdb independently ran MiXCR on the RT-PCR reads; one entry per CDR3 protein. The table records about 500,000 distinct CDR3 sequences, 6.5% to 8% of them present only once. This TCR was sampled from a man between 50 and 69 years old who received an inactivated influenza vaccine. Sample: PBMCs from blood, taken 23 months after vaccination.

CDR3 sequence reads: CASSRQGIGNIQYF. CDR3 bases: TGTGCCAGCAGCCGACAGGGGATTGGGAACATTCAGTACTTC. The rearrangement links TRBV5-4 to TRBJ2-4; TRBD1 matches at 8 bases. Germline CDR1 and CDR2: SGHNT and YYREEE (reference sequence). The CDR3 totals 14 residues. With V trimmed by 4 bases and J by 7 bases, 7 bases remained unmatched.